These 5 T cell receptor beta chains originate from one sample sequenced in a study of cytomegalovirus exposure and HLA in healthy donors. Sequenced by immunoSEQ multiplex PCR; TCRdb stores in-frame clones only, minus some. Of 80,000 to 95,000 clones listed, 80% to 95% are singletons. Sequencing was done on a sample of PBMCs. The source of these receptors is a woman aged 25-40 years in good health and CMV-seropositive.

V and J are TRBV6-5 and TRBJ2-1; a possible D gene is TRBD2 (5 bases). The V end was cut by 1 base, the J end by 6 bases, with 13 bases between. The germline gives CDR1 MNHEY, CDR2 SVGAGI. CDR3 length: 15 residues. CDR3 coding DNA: TGTGCCAGCAGTTACTGGCTAGCCGGCTCCAATGAGCAGTTCTTC. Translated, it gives CASSYWLAGSNEQFF.

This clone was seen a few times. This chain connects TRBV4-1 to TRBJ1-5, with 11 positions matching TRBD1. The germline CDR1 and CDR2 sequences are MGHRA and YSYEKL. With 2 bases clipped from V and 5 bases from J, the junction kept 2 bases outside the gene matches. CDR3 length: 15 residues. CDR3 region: CASSQWTGGDQPQHF. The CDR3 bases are TGCGCCAGCAGCCAATGGACAGGGGGCGATCAGCCCCAGCATTTT.

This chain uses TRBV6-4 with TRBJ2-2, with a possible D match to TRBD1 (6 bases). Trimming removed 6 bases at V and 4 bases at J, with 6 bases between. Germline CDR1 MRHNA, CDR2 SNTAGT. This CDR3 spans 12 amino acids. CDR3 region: CASRGGTGELFF. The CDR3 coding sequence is TGTGCCAGCAGAGGGGGCACCGGGGAGCTGTTTTTT.

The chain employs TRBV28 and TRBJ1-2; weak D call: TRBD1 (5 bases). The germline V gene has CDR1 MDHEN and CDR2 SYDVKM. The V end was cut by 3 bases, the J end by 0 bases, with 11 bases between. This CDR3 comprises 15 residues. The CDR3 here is CASSFPTEPNYGYTF. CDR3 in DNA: TGTGCCAGCAGTTTCCCGACAGAACCTAACTATGGCTACACCTTC.

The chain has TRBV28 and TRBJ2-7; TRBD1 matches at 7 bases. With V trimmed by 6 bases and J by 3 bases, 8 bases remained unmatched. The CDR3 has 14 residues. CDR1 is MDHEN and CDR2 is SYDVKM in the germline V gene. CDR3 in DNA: TGTGCCAGCAGCCCGACAGGGACAGTCTACGAGCAGTACTTC. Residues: CASSPTGTVYEQYF.